One T cell receptor beta chain is described in this entry. This sample is part of a study of blood T cell repertoires in COVID-19. Across the study: T cells, B-cell-depleted T cells, or PBMCs supplied cDNA or gDNA.

Ages ranged from roughly 18 to 100 years, with residence in 24 US areas. Which cohort a participant joined came from the clinical history participants gave. The study recruited exposed participants who had met a COVID-19 case within 2 weeks before entry. Repertoires were generated with immunoSEQ multiplex PCR, while TCRdb's copy carries only in-frame clones and drops some. The sample has 350,000 to 500,000 clones; around nine tenths are singletons. Sequencing was performed on PBMCs or T cells enriched from blood (not recorded which). The clonotype was recovered from a woman aged 18-29 years who had been exposed to COVID-19.

This CDR3 reads CASSPDRLYEQYF. The CDR3 DNA reads TGTGCCAGCAGCCCGGATCGACTCTACGAGCAGTACTTC. The gene calls are TRBV7-2 and TRBJ2-7; D uncertain. Germline values: CDR1 SGHTA, CDR2 FQGNSA. CDR3 length: 13 residues. V lost 5 bases and J lost 3, with 11 bases in between.